The clone carrying this T cell receptor (beta chain) was counted between two and nine times. What it binds is unknown. Patients were ineligible given autoimmune disease history or systemic immunosuppression. Method: immunoSEQ multiplex PCR; TCRdb's copy keeps in-frame clones and lacks some. The sample carries 21,000 or so clones, about 86% recorded once. The sample originates from a study of OX40 agonist ivuxolimab in advanced cancers. On the study more broadly: Every 2 weeks, patients received ivuxolimab intravenously, dosed at 0.01 to 10 mg/kg. General study points: Clonal expansion from baseline to week 6 occurred in both CD4+ and CD8+ T cells.

Germline loops: CDR1 MGHDK, CDR2 SYGVNS. Trimming took 0 bases from V and 7 from J, leaving 7 bases between them. The CDR3 totals 13 residues. Sequencing used CD4+ or CD8+ T cells sorted from blood, obtained in a trial of the OX40 agonist ivuxolimab. This receptor was obtained from an adult with an advanced solid tumor such as melanoma, head and neck, liver or kidney cancer. The gene calls are TRBV25-1 and TRBJ2-1; D is possibly TRBD1 (6 bases). CDR3 nucleotides: TGTGCCAGCAGTGAATATCAGGGGAATGAGCAGTTCTTC. Translated, it gives CASSEYQGNEQFF.